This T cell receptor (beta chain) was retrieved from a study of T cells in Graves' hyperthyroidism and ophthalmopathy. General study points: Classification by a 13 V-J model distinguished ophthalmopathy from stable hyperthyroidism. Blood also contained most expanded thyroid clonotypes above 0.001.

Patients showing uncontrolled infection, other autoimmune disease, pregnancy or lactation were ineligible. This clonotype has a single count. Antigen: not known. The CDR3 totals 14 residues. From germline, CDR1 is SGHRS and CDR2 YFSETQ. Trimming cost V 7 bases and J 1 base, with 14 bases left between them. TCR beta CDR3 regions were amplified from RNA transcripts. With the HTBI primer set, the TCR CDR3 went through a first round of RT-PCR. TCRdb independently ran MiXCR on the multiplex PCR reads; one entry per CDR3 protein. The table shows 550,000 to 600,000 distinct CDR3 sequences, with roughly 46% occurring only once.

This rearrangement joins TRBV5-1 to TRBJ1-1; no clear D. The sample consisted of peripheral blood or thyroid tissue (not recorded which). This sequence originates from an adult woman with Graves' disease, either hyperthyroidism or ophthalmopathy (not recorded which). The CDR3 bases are TGCGCCAGCGCCTCCCGACACGGGAACACTGAAGCTTTCTTT. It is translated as CASASRHGNTEAFF.